These 6 T cell receptor beta chains were all obtained from the same sample, sequenced in a study of blood T cell repertoires in COVID-19. Generated by immunoSEQ multiplex PCR, the TCRdb table keeps only in-frame clones and is missing some. The sample consists of roughly 53,000 clones, 84% of them appearing once. Sequences were obtained from peripheral blood. The source is a man between 45 and 60 years old with acute or convalescent COVID-19.

V is TRBV19 and J is TRBJ1-5; D might be TRBD1 (5 bases). CDR1 LNHDA and CDR2 SQIVND come from the germline V gene (reference sequence). The CDR3 length is 13 residues. With 7 bases removed from V and 9 bases from J, the gap between germline ends came to 16 bases. CDR3 loop: CASIGRGIGPQHF. The CDR3 nucleotides are TGTGCCAGTATAGGAAGGGGCATAGGGCCCCAGCATTTT.

The chain carries TRBV19 and TRBJ2-1, with D possibly being TRBD2 (6 bases). In germline, CDR1 is LNHDA, CDR2 SQIVND (reference sequence). Trimming stripped 0 bases from V and 7 bases from J, with 19 bases between. The CDR3 runs to 17 residues. CDR3 loop: CASSIDSSLAHRNEQFF. The CDR3 bases are TGTGCCAGTAGTATAGATTCGTCGCTAGCGCATCGTAATGAGCAGTTCTTC.

This clone has a single count. The V and J genes are TRBV2 and TRBJ1-5; D remains ambiguous. Germline V lookup: CDR1 SNHLY, CDR2 FYNNEI. The CDR3 length is 12 residues. V was trimmed by 3 bases and J by 7 bases, leaving 7 bases between them. The CDR3 nucleotides are TGTGCCAGCAGTGATTTACGGCAGCCCCAGCATTTT. Its protein is CASSDLRQPQHF.

V and J are TRBV28 and TRBJ2-5; TRBD1 matches at 10 bases. Germline CDR1 and CDR2: MDHEN and SYDVKM. V lost 9 bases and J lost 5; bases outside the gene matches: 9. The CDR3 extends over 14 amino acids. CDR3 residues: CASRDRGLDETQYF. In DNA form, the CDR3 reads TGTGCCAGTAGAGACAGGGGGCTGGATGAGACCCAGTACTTC.

The gene calls are TRBV6-5 and TRBJ1-6; no clear D gene. Per the germline V gene, CDR1 is MNHEY and CDR2 is SVGAGI. The CDR3 is 15 residues long. Trimming stripped 0 bases from V and 9 bases from J, with 12 bases between. CDR3 nucleotide sequence: TGTGCCAGCAGTTACTCCAGCGGGTCAAGTTCACCCCTCCACTTT. Translated: CASSYSSGSSSPLHF.

The chain links TRBV4-1 to TRBJ1-3, with 8 bases aligning to TRBD1. This CDR3 has 17 residues. CDR1 is MGHRA and CDR2 is YSYEKL in the germline V gene. V lost 4 bases, J lost 4 bases, and 12 bases stayed unmatched. CDR3 loop: CASSRIPSGGPGNTIYF. The CDR3 DNA is TGCGCCAGCAGCCGGATACCGTCAGGGGGCCCCGGAAACACCATATATTTT.